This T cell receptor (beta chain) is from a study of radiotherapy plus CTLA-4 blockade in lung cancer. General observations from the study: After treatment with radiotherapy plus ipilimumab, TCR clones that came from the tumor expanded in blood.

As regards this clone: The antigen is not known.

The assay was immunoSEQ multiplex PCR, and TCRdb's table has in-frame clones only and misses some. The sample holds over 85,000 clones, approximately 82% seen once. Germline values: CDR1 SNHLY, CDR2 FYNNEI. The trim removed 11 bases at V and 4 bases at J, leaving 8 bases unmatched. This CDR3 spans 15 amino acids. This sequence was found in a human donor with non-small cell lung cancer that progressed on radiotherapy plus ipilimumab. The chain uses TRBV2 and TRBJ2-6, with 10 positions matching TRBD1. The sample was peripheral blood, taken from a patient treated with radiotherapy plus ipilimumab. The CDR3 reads CAGETGGDGANVLTF. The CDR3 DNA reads TGTGCCGGTGAGACAGGGGGCGACGGGGCCAACGTCCTGACTTTC.